This entry describes one T cell receptor (beta chain). These data come from a study of blood T cell repertoires in COVID-19. The overall study: The United States, Italy and Spain supplied acute and convalescent COVID-19 samples. In each case, the material was cDNA or gDNA derived from T cells, B-cell-depleted T cells, or PBMCs.

The germline V and J ends were trimmed by 3 bases and 3 bases, with 12 bases remaining between them. The CDR3 is made up of 15 amino acids. Germline V gives CDR1 MDHEN, CDR2 SYDVKM. As handled by the study authors: Reference gene primer amplification gave nucleated cell count estimates. TCRdb's table, derived via immunoSEQ multiplex PCR, lists solely in-frame clones and lacks some. That table gives V, J and clone size, and the DNA gave D and trimming. The repertoire holds roughly 280,000 clones, with roughly 83% as singletons. The source is a man aged 60 to 75 who had recovered from COVID-19. The genes are TRBV28 and TRBJ2-1, with D possibly matching TRBD1 (5 bases). The sample was peripheral blood. Here the CDR3 reads CASSFHRTGYNEQFF. The CDR3 nucleotides read TGTGCCAGCAGTTTTCACAGGACGGGCTACAATGAGCAGTTCTTC.